Presented here are 18 T cell receptor beta chains from one specimen sequenced in a study of blood T cell repertoires in COVID-19. TCRdb keeps only in-frame clones here, not all; method: immunoSEQ multiplex PCR. The data contain around 270,000 clones, around 88% of them seen just once; the ten biggest clones take up about 5%. Sequenced sample: peripheral blood. Source of these receptors: a man aged 35 to 55 with acute or convalescent COVID-19.

The rearrangement joins TRBV7-2 to TRBJ1-1; no firm D call. The CDR3 extends over 12 amino acids. The germline CDR1 and CDR2 sequences are SGHTA and FQGNSA. V lost 6 bases and J 4 bases, leaving 9 bases between the germline ends. CDR3 loop: CASRRDITEAFF. CDR3 nucleotide sequence: TGTGCCAGCAGGAGAGACATCACTGAAGCTTTCTTT.

With respect to this clone: At one end, the junction sequence differs from germline, possibly due to a read error. The gene calls are TRBV11-2 and TRBJ1-2; TRBD1 agrees at 8 bases. There are 15 residues in the CDR3. CDR1 is SGHAT and CDR2 is FQNNGV in the germline V gene. The CDR3 region has the DNA TGTGCCAGCAGCTTAGTCCGGACAGGGAACTTTGGCTACACCTTC. Translation gives CASSLVRTGNFGYTF.

J is TRBJ1-6 and V is TRBV25-1, with TRBD1 identical over 7 bases. V was clipped by 6 bases and J by 7 bases; unmatched bases: 6. The CDR3 totals 14 residues. Germline V gene sequence: CDR1 MGHDK, CDR2 SYGVNS. DNA of the CDR3: TGTGCCAGCAGCCTAGACAGGGCCAATTCACCCCTCCACTTT. Protein product: CASSLDRANSPLHF.

The rearrangement uses TRBV14 and TRBJ1-5, with D hard to call. Trimming took off 1 base at V and 3 bases at J, with 7 bases between the two ends. The CDR3 sequence is 14 residues long. The germline gives CDR1 SGHDN, CDR2 FVKESK. CDR3 loop: CASSQGGINQPQHF. The CDR3 region has the DNA TGTGCCAGCAGCCAAGGAGGGATCAATCAGCCCCAGCATTTT.

This chain joins TRBV7-3 and TRBJ1-2, with a tentative D call TRBD1 (5 bases). CDR1 and CDR2 from the germline V gene are SGHTA and FQGTGA. Trimming took 1 base from V and 1 from J, leaving 19 bases between them. This CDR3 contains 18 residues. The CDR3 DNA follows: TGTGCCAGCAGCTTAAATAGAGACAGCCTTACCTTTAACTATGGCTACACCTTC. Translation gives CASSLNRDSLTFNYGYTF.

This clone was counted once. The CDR3 DNA follows: TGTGCCAGCAGCCCCCGTCCGGCCGGGGAGCTGTTTTTT. It encodes CASSPRPAGELFF. The J gene is TRBJ2-2, the V gene TRBV7-8; D not resolved. Germline CDR1 SGHVS, CDR2 FQNEAQ. With 5 bases removed from V and 6 bases from J, the gap between germline ends came to 10 bases. There are 13 residues in the CDR3.

The chain uses TRBV7-2 and TRBJ2-7; 7 bases are shared with TRBD1. After removal of 0 bases from V and 3 bases from J, the junction contained 5 bases not matched to a gene. The CDR3 sequence is 15 residues long. Germline V gene data show CDR1 as SGHTA and CDR2 as FQGNSA. Here the CDR3 DNA reads TGTGCCAGCAGCTTAGCGGGGGACAGCTTCTACGAGCAGTACTTC. Translation: CASSLAGDSFYEQYF.

The gene calls are TRBV19 and TRBJ1-6; 9 bases fit TRBD1. The CDR3 has 16 amino acids. V shed 6 bases, J shed 10 bases, and the junction held 13 bases outside the gene matches. In germline, CDR1 is LNHDA, CDR2 SQIVND (reference sequence). CDR3 nucleotide sequence: TGTGCCAGTAGAATCTCAACAGGGGGCAGGTTCTCACCCCTCCACTTT. Translation: CASRISTGGRFSPLHF.

V usage is TRBV5-6 and J usage is TRBJ2-7; a possible D gene is TRBD1 (6 bases). Trimming removed 4 bases at V and 0 bases at J, with 8 bases between. This CDR3 spans 13 amino acids. The germline gives CDR1 SGHDT, CDR2 YYEEEE. Here the CDR3 reads CASSRGHSYEQYF. The CDR3 DNA follows: TGTGCCAGCAGCCGGGGACACTCCTACGAGCAGTACTTC.

The V gene is TRBV11-3, the J gene TRBJ2-1, with TRBD2 matching 7 bases. The CDR3 has 15 residues. The J segment lost 4 bases and the V segment lost 4 bases, leaving 7 bases of the junction unmatched. CDR1 is SGHNT and CDR2 is YENEEA in the germline V gene. In DNA form, the CDR3 reads TGTGCCAGCAGCTCCGGACTAGTAACTTACAATGAGCAGTTCTTC. It translates to CASSSGLVTYNEQFF.

This sequence joins TRBV13 and TRBJ1-6; unclear D gene. The CDR3 extends over 14 amino acids. Germline V gene data show CDR1 as PRHDT and CDR2 as FYEKMQ (reference sequence). The CDR3 DNA follows: TGTGCTACTAGGGCAGGAACTGGGAATTCACCCCTCCACTTT. Translation: CATRAGTGNSPLHF.

This clone was seen only a few times. V usage is TRBV11-2 and J usage is TRBJ1-2, with TRBD1 matching 7 bases. The CDR3 sequence is 15 residues long. After removal of 5 bases from V and 4 bases from J, the junction contained 10 bases not matched to a gene. In germline, CDR1 is SGHAT, CDR2 FQNNGV. In nucleotides, the CDR3 is TGTGCCAGCAGCCAAGGGGTCAGGGGGGTCTATGGCTACACCTTC. This encodes CASSQGVRGVYGYTF.

V gene TRBV10-2 combines with J gene TRBJ1-2; 10 positions match TRBD1. Germline CDR1 is WSHSY and CDR2 is SAAADI. Trimming removed 8 bases from V and 5 bases from J; junction bases left unmatched: 11. This CDR3 has 15 amino acids. CDR3 DNA: TGCGCCAGCGCCGAGGACAGGGGGGCGTGGTATGGCTACACCTTC. It specifies CASAEDRGAWYGYTF.

The chain is built from TRBV13 and TRBJ2-2; D is unclear. The CDR3 is 15 residues long. V lost 3 bases and J lost 6, with 14 bases in between. The germline V gene encodes CDR1 PRHDT and CDR2 FYEKMQ (reference sequence). The CDR3 coding sequence is TGTGCCAGCAGCTTCCGGATTCGACTCCCCGGGGAGCTGTTTTTT. Translating it yields CASSFRIRLPGELFF.

V is TRBV5-6 and J is TRBJ2-1; D is perhaps TRBD1 (5 bases). Germline V lookup: CDR1 SGHDT, CDR2 YYEEEE. The ends were cut back, 7 bases at V and 4 bases at J, with 15 bases in the middle. The CDR3 consists of 14 residues. The CDR3 spells CASRLYQGYNEQFF. The CDR3 DNA reads TGTGCCAGCCGACTGTACCAGGGTTACAATGAGCAGTTCTTC.

The V and J genes are TRBV10-3 and TRBJ1-1; TRBD1 matches 9 bases. J gave up 6 bases and V 10 bases, and 15 bases lay outside the gene matches. The CDR3 is made up of 15 amino acids. The germline V gene has CDR1 ENHRY and CDR2 SYGVKD. Here the CDR3 reads CATGGTGRGLAEAFF. CDR3 in DNA: TGTGCCACAGGGGGGACAGGGAGAGGTCTGGCTGAAGCTTTCTTT.

The chain carries TRBV18 and TRBJ1-2; D unclear. Between the trimmed V and J ends, which lost 3 bases and 1 base, there was a span of 12 bases. The CDR3 contains 15 residues. Per germline, CDR1 KGHSH and CDR2 LQKENI. CDR3 region: CASSPEAPVNYGYTF. The CDR3 nucleotides read TGTGCCAGCTCACCCGAGGCCCCGGTTAACTATGGCTACACCTTC.

The chain recombines TRBV6-6 with TRBJ2-2; D is possibly TRBD1 (6 bases). CDR1 is MNHNY, CDR2 SVGAGI, per germline (reference sequence). Trimming took 0 bases from V and 4 from J, leaving 12 bases between them. The CDR3 loop spans 16 amino acids. The DNA for the CDR3 is TGTGCCAGCAGTTACTCCCCAGGGGCCAGCACCGGGGAGCTGTTTTTT. It is translated as CASSYSPGASTGELFF.